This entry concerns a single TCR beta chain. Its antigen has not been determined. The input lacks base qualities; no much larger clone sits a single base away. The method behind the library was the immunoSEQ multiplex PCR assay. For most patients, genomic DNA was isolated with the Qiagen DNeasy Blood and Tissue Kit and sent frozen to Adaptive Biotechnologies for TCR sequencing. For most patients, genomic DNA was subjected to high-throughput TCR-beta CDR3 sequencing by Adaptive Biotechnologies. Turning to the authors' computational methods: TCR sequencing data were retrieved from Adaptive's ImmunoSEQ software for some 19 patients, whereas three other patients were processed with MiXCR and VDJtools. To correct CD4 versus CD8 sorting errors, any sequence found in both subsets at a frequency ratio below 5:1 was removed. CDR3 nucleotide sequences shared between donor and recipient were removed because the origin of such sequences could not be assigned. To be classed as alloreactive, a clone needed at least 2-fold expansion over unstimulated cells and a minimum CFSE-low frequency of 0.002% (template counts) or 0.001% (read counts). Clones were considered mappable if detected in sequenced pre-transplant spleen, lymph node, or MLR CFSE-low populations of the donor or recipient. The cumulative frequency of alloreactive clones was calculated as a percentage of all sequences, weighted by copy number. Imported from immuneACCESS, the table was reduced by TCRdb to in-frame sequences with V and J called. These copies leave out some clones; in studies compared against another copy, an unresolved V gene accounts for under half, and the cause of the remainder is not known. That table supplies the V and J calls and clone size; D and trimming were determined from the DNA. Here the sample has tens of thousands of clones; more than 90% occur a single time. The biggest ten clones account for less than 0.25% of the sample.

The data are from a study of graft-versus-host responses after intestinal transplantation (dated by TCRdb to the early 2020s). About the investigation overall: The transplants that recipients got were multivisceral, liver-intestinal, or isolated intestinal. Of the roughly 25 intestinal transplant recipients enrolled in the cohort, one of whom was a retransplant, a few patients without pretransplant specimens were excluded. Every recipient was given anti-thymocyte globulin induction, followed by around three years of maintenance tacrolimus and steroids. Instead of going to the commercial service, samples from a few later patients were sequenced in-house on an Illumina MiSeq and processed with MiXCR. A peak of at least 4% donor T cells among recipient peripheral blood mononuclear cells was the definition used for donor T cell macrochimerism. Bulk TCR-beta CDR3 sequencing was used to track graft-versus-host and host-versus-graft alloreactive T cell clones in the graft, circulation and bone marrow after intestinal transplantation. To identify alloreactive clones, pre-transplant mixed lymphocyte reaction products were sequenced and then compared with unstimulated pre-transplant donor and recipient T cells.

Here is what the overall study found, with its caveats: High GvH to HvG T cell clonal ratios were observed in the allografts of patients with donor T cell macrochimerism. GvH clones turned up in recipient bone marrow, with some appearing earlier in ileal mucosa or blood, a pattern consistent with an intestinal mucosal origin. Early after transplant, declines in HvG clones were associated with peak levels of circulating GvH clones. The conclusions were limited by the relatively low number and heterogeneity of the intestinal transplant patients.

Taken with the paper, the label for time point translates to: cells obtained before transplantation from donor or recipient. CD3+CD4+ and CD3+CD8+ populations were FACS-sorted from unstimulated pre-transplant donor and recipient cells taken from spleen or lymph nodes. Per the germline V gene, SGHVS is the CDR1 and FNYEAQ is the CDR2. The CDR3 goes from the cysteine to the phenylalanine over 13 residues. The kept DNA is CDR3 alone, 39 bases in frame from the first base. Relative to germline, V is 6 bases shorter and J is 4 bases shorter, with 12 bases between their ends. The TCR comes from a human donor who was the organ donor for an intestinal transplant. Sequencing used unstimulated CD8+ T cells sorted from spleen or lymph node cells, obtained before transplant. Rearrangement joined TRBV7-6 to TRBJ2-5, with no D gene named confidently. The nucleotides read TGTGCCAGCAGTTCGGGTTCAGCAGAGACCCAGTACTTC. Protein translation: CASSSGSAETQYF.